These 20 T cell receptor beta chains were all obtained from the same sample, sequenced in a study of shared clonotypes between healthy human individuals. TCRdb's table, derived via immunoSEQ multiplex PCR, lists solely in-frame clones and lacks some. The sample includes some 1 million clones, about 75% of them seen just once. The sequenced sample was memory CD4+ T cells sorted from blood. The subset: CD45RA-negative fraction. These receptors were obtained from a man younger than 30 in good health.

About this clone itself: Since a much larger clone is just one base distant, this may be a read error. The chain uses TRBV7-8 and TRBJ1-2, with D uncertain. CDR3 size: 13 residues. Germline V gene sequence: CDR1 SGHVS, CDR2 FQNEAQ. Trimming removed 2 bases from V and 2 bases from J, with 6 bases in between. CDR3 sequence: CASSLLQNYGYTF. CDR3 coding DNA: TGTGCCAGCAGCTTACTACAGAACTATGGCTACACCTTC. Using reference TRBV7-8 and TRBJ1-2 for the parts outside the CDR3, the full variable domain is GAGVSQSPRYKVAKRGQDVALRCDPISGHVSLFWYQQALGQGPEFLTYFQNEAQLDKSGLPSDRFFAERPEGSVSTLKIQRTQQEDSAVYLCASSLLQNYGYTFGSGTRLTVV.

This clone has just a few counts. This chain joins TRBV15 and TRBJ2-3; TRBD1 might be the D (6 bases). The CDR3 covers 14 residues. Germline V lookup: CDR1 LNHNV, CDR2 YYDKDF (reference sequence). V lost 5 bases and J lost 4, with 13 bases in between. The CDR3 region has the DNA TGTGCCACCAGCGTACAGGGAGTGGCAGATACGCAGTATTTT. It encodes CATSVQGVADTQYF. The full variable domain, in which reference TRBV15 and TRBJ2-3 provide the parts outside the CDR3, is DAMVIQNPRYQVTQFGKPVTLSCSQTLNHNVMYWYQQKSSQAPKLLFHYYDKDFNNEADTPDNFQSRRPNTSFCFLDIRSPGLGDTAMYLCATSVQGVADTQYFGPGTRLTVL.

V usage is TRBV27 and J usage is TRBJ2-5; TRBD1 matches at 7 bases. Germline lookup yields CDR1 MNHEY and CDR2 SMNVEV (reference sequence). The CDR3 has 13 residues. V was clipped by 5 bases and J by 5 bases; unmatched bases: 5. The CDR3 nucleotides read TGTGCCAGCAGTCTACAGGGGACGGAGACCCAGTACTTC. As protein: CASSLQGTETQYF.

This sequence joins TRBV6-1 and TRBJ2-1; D is perhaps TRBD2 (6 bases). Germline V gives CDR1 MNHNS, CDR2 SASEGT. The CDR3 is made up of 15 amino acids. The ends were cut back, 5 bases at V and 2 bases at J, with 13 bases in the middle. The CDR3 region is CASSSRTGAYNEQFF. CDR3 DNA sequence: TGTGCCAGCAGTAGTAGGACGGGAGCCTACAATGAGCAGTTCTTC.

Remarks on this clone: A far larger clone is only one base removed, so a read error is likely. The chain has TRBV9 and TRBJ2-1, with 8 bases fitting TRBD1. Germline CDR1 reads SGDLS; CDR2 reads YYNGEE. This CDR3 is 21 amino acids long. The CDR3 DNA reads TGTGCCCGCAGCGTAGGGGGCAGGGGGCGGAATTTCTTTACGTCTTACAATGAGCAGTTCTTC. This codes for CARSVGGRGRNFFTSYNEQFF.

The rearrangement joins TRBV4-3 to TRBJ2-7; 12 nucleotides agree with TRBD2. The length of the CDR3 is 19 residues. The germline V gene encodes CDR1 LGHNA and CDR2 YSLEER. Trimming removed 0 bases from V and 4 bases from J; junction bases left unmatched: 13. CDR3 protein: CASSQDRASGRAIAYEQYF. The CDR3 bases are TGCGCCAGCAGCCAAGATCGGGCTAGCGGGAGGGCCATTGCGTACGAGCAGTACTTC.

V gene TRBV15 combines with J gene TRBJ1-1, with D possibly TRBD1 on 5 matching bases. The V and J ends lost 1 base and 1 base respectively, with 13 bases between them. This CDR3 comprises 16 residues. Per germline, CDR1 LNHNV and CDR2 YYDKDF (reference sequence). CDR3 DNA: TGTGCCACCAGCAGAGGAGGGGATTCGGGGAACACTGAAGCTTTCTTT. It specifies CATSRGGDSGNTEAFF.

The V call is TRBV19, the J call TRBJ1-4; D is unclear. V was pared by 4 bases and J by 6 bases, with 12 bases between. This CDR3 is 14 amino acids long. Germline V gene lookup returns CDR1 LNHDA and CDR2 SQIVND (reference sequence). CDR3 nucleotides: TGTGCCAGTAGTAACGCGCCGAGGGATGAAAAACTGTTTTTT. Protein product: CASSNAPRDEKLFF.

V gene TRBV5-4 combines with J gene TRBJ1-2, with 7 bases identical to TRBD1. Germline values: CDR1 SGHNT, CDR2 YYREEE (reference sequence). CDR3 length: 13 amino acids. J lost 6 bases, V lost 4 bases, and 6 bases had no gene match. The CDR3 region is CASSIGQENGYTF. CDR3 bases: TGTGCCAGCAGCATCGGACAGGAGAATGGCTACACCTTC.

This clone has only a few counts. The J gene is TRBJ1-5, the V gene TRBV19; TRBD1 aligns across 7 bases. The CDR3 spans 15 residues. Germline loops: CDR1 LNHDA, CDR2 SQIVND (reference sequence). The trim removed 9 bases at V and 1 base at J, leaving 9 bases unmatched. CDR3 in amino acids: CASARDSLSNQPQHF. As DNA, the CDR3 is TGTGCCAGCGCCCGGGACAGCCTAAGCAATCAGCCCCAGCATTTT.

The CDR3 DNA follows: TGTGCCAGCAGTGAATCGTACGGACGGGGCACTGAAGCTTTCTTT. Amino acids: CASSESYGRGTEAFF. The J gene is TRBJ1-1, the V gene TRBV2; D uncertain. CDR1 is SNHLY, CDR2 FYNNEI, per germline. The CDR3 loop spans 15 amino acids. V was trimmed by 2 bases and J by 4 bases, leaving 14 bases between them.

V and J are TRBV5-1 and TRBJ2-2, with 7 bases that match TRBD1. CDR3 length: 15 residues. From germline, CDR1 is SGHRS and CDR2 YFSETQ. V was clipped by 4 bases and J by 1 base; unmatched bases: 4. The CDR3 DNA is TGCGCCAGCAGCACAGGGGTATGGAACACCGGGGAGCTGTTTTTT. Residues: CASSTGVWNTGELFF.

CDR3 in amino acids: CASKPGTTAYEQYF. In DNA, the CDR3 is TGTGCCAGCAAGCCGGGGACGACCGCCTACGAGCAGTACTTC. This rearrangement joins TRBV11-2 to TRBJ2-7; either TRBD1 or TRBD2 may fit D (5 bases each). The germline V gene encodes CDR1 SGHAT and CDR2 FQNNGV. There are 14 residues in the CDR3. The V end was cut by 7 bases, the J end by 2 bases, with 15 bases between. The whole variable domain, remainder taken from reference TRBV11-2 and TRBJ2-7, is EAGVAQSPRYKIIEKRQSVAFWCNPISGHATLYWYQQILGQGPKLLIQFQNNGVVDDSQLPKDRFSAERLKGVDSTLKIQPAKLEDSAVYLCASKPGTTAYEQYFGPGTRLTVT.

CDR3 sequence (DNA): TGCGCCAGCAGTGGCGATCGGACCCTGAACACTGAAGCTTTCTTT. Translating gives CASSGDRTLNTEAFF. The chain uses TRBV10-1 and TRBJ1-1; D call uncertain. CDR1 is WNHNN, CDR2 SYGVQD, per germline (reference sequence). The V and J ends lost 4 bases and 0 bases respectively, with 12 bases between them. This CDR3 is built from 15 residues.

The gene calls are TRBV10-3 and TRBJ2-1; D may correspond to TRBD1 or TRBD2 (5 bases each). There are 16 residues in the CDR3. The V end was cut by 4 bases, the J end by 8 bases, with 21 bases between. The germline gives CDR1 ENHRY, CDR2 SYGVKD. CDR3 sequence (DNA): TGTGCCATCAGTGTCCGCCGGGACGCAAACCGGGATGAGCAGTTCTTC. Its translation is CAISVRRDANRDEQFF.

The CDR3 coding sequence is TGTGCCAGCACTCCGTCAGGGGCCTACGACACACCCCTCCACTTT. As protein: CASTPSGAYDTPLHF. The V and J genes are TRBV6-6 and TRBJ1-6; D may be TRBD1 (6 bases). This CDR3 region has 15 residues. Germline assignment: CDR1 MNHNY and CDR2 SVGAGI (reference sequence). V lost 7 bases, J lost 11 bases, and 21 bases lay in between.

This clone was seen repeatedly, ten times or more. The V call is TRBV5-1, the J call TRBJ1-6; D remains unclear. The CDR3 length is 15 residues. Between the trimmed V and J ends, which lost 0 bases and 3 bases, there was a span of 7 bases. In germline, CDR1 is SGHRS, CDR2 YFSETQ. The CDR3 sequence is CASSLDGVYNSPLHF. The CDR3 bases are TGCGCCAGCAGCTTGGATGGGGTCTATAATTCACCCCTCCACTTT.

This chain links TRBV19 with TRBJ2-5; D is uncertain. This CDR3 is 16 amino acids long. In germline, CDR1 is LNHDA, CDR2 SQIVND (reference sequence). V was pared by 4 bases and J by 0 bases, with 15 bases between. The CDR3 here is CASSKGNSLNQETQYF. CDR3 sequence (DNA): TGTGCCAGTAGTAAGGGCAACTCACTAAACCAAGAGACCCAGTACTTC. Filled out from reference TRBV19 and TRBJ2-5, the complete variable domain reads DGGITQSPKYLFRKEGQNVTLSCEQNLNHDAMYWYRQDPGQGLRLIYYSQIVNDFQKGDIAEGYSVSREKKESFPLTVTSAQKNPTAFYLCASSKGNSLNQETQYFGPGTRLLVL.

The gene calls are TRBV5-1 and TRBJ2-1; D is ambiguous. The CDR3 is 16 amino acids. V was cut by 0 bases and J by 4 bases, with 14 bases left in between. In germline, CDR1 is SGHRS, CDR2 YFSETQ. The CDR3: CASSLVGSSGYNEQFF. CDR3 DNA: TGCGCCAGCAGCTTGGTGGGGTCTAGTGGGTACAATGAGCAGTTCTTC.

V usage is TRBV4-2 and J usage is TRBJ2-3; D possibly corresponds to TRBD2 (5 bases). The CDR3 loop spans 16 amino acids. CDR1 and CDR2 from the germline V gene are LGHNA and YNFKEQ. V dropped 1 base and J dropped 7 bases, with 18 bases sitting between them. CDR3 nucleotides: TGTGCCAGCAGCCAAGCGGCAGAGGGCAAGGGAAATACGCAGTATTTT. Encoded protein: CASSQAAEGKGNTQYF.